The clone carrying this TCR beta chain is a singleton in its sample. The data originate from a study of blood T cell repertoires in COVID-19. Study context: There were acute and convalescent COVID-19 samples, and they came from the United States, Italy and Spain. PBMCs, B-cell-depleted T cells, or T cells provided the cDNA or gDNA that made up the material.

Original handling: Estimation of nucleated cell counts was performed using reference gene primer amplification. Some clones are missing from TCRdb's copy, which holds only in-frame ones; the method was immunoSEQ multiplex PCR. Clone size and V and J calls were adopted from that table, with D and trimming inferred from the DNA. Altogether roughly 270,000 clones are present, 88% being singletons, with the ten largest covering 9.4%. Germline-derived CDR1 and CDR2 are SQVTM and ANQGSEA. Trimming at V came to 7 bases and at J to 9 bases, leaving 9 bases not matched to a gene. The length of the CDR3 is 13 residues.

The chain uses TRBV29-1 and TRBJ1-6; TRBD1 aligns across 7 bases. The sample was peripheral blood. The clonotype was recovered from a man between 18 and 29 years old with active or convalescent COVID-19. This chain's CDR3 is CSAGGGGGSPLHF. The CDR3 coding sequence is TGCAGCGCCGGTGGAGGGGGCGGTTCACCCCTCCACTTT.